The source of this TCR beta chain is a study of shared clonotypes between healthy human individuals. General observations from the study: It was the non-shared clonotypes that had lower generation probabilities than clonotypes shared by all four donors.

TCRdb keeps only in-frame clones here, not all; method: immunoSEQ multiplex PCR. The sample holds about 2,200,000 clones, under 95% seen once. A note on this clone: Its antigen is not known.

Naive CD8 cells lacked CD45RO, underwent positive selection for CCR7 and left out terminally differentiated effector memory CD45RA+ cells. The CDR3 is 15 residues long. V lost 5 bases to trimming and J lost 6 bases, with 17 bases between them. The germline V gene encodes CDR1 SEHNR and CDR2 FQNEAQ (reference sequence). What was sequenced was naive CD8+ T cells from PBMCs. The clonotype was recovered from a man aged 18 to 29 in good health. Some clones in this sample may be carry-over from other donors' samples. The V and J genes are TRBV7-9 and TRBJ2-4, with a weak D call TRBD2 (6 bases). The CDR3 bases are TGTGCCAGCAGCCCCCGGGACTCAAGGGGAAACATTCAGTACTTC. It codes for CASSPRDSRGNIQYF.